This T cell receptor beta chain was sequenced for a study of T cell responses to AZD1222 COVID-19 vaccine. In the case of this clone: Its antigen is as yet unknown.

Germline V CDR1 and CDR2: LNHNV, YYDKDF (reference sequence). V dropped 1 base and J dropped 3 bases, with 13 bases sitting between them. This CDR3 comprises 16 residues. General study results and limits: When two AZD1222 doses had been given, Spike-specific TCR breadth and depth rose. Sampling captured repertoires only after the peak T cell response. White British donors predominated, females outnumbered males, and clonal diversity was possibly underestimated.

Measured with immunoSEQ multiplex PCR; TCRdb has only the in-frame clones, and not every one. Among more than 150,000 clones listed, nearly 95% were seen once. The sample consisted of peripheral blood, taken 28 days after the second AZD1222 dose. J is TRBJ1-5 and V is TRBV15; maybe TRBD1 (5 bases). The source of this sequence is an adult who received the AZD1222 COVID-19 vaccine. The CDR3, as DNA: TGTGCCACCAGCAGAGTCGGGCAGGGCGTCAATCAGCCCCAGCATTTT. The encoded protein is CATSRVGQGVNQPQHF.